A single sample gave rise to the 16 T cell receptor beta chains below, sequenced in a study of beta chain features in type 1 diabetes. Expressed TCRB transcripts were sequenced, since all the RNA that had been isolated was reverse transcribed. Data came from immunoSEQ multiplex PCR; TCRdb stores just in-frame clones and leaves some out. The table records around 710,000 clones, under 15% of them present only once. No cognate antigen is known for these TCRs. Whole-study results and caveats: A moderate, significant TCRB CDR3 shortening appeared in type 1 diabetes across four CD4+ subsets.

The specimen was naive CD4+ T cells from blood. These receptors were collected from a young man with type 1 diabetes.

This clone was detected a few times. The rearrangement joins TRBV6-1 to TRBJ2-5, with 10 bases matching TRBD2. Germline values: CDR1 MNHNS, CDR2 SASEGT. CDR3 size: 14 residues. The V segment lost 4 bases and the J segment 2 bases; nucleotides outside the gene matches: 1. The DNA for the CDR3 is TGTGCCAGCAGTGTACTAGCGGGGCAAGAGACCCAGTACTTC. As protein: CASSVLAGQETQYF.

This clone was observed a handful of times. The V gene is TRBV10-3, the J gene TRBJ2-5; D ambiguous. This CDR3 spans 12 amino acids. Germline values: CDR1 ENHRY, CDR2 SYGVKD. Trimming took off 4 bases at V and 0 bases at J, with 3 bases between the two ends. The CDR3 loop reads CAISANQETQYF. In DNA form, the CDR3 reads TGTGCCATCAGTGCAAACCAAGAGACCCAGTACTTC.

The chain is built from TRBV28 and TRBJ1-5; no firm D call. The CDR3 consists of 15 residues. The germline V and J ends were trimmed by 4 bases and 2 bases, with 12 bases remaining between them. The germline V gene encodes CDR1 MDHEN and CDR2 SYDVKM. CDR3 amino acids: CASSSDVAGNQPQHF. Written as DNA, the CDR3 is TGTGCCAGCAGTTCCGACGTAGCGGGCAATCAGCCCCAGCATTTT.

A few counts support this clone. The chain carries TRBV5-1 and TRBJ2-1; 9 bases align to TRBD2. The length of the CDR3 is 15 residues. The junction had 5 bases not matched to a gene; V was cut back by 0 bases and J by 7 bases. Germline CDR1 is SGHRS and CDR2 is YFSETQ. The CDR3 sequence is CASSLALAGMNEQFF. In DNA, the CDR3 is TGCGCCAGCAGCTTGGCTCTAGCGGGGATGAATGAGCAGTTCTTC.

V usage is TRBV7-2 and J usage is TRBJ2-7; 7 bases fit TRBD1. Looked up from germline, CDR1 is SGHTA and CDR2 is FQGNSA. The CDR3 spans 16 residues. The V gene end was trimmed by 5 bases and the J gene end by 0 bases; junction bases not matched to a gene: 10. In DNA form, the CDR3 reads TGTGCCAGCAGCGAGTCCGGGACAGTGGCCTCCTACGAGCAGTACTTC. It specifies CASSESGTVASYEQYF.

This clone was seen once. The sample contains more than one DNA sequence encoding this CDR3. V gene TRBV5-1 combines with J gene TRBJ1-1; D might be TRBD1 (6 bases). The V end lost 1 base, the J end lost 1 base, and 8 bases lay between the germline ends. The CDR3 has 14 residues. The germline gives CDR1 SGHRS, CDR2 YFSETQ. The CDR3 DNA is TGCGCCAGCAGCTTGTCGGGGGCGAACACTGAAGCTTTCTTT. Its translation: CASSLSGANTEAFF. The full variable domain, with the rest looked up from reference TRBV5-1 and TRBJ1-1, is KAGVTQTPRYLIKTRGQQVTLSCSPISGHRSVSWYQQTPGQGLQFLFEYFSETQRNKGNFPGRFSGRQFSNSRSEMNVSTLELGDSALYLCASSLSGANTEAFFGQGTRLTVV.

This clone was seen a few times. V gene TRBV5-1 combines with J gene TRBJ2-3; a weak D match, TRBD2 (5 bases). Trimming took 2 bases from V and 0 from J, leaving 10 bases between them. Germline lookup yields CDR1 SGHRS and CDR2 YFSETQ. CDR3 length equals 15 residues. CDR3 sequence: CASSFNGVSTDTQYF. Here the CDR3 DNA reads TGCGCCAGCAGCTTTAACGGGGTCAGCACAGATACGCAGTATTTT.

This clone was seen only a few times. The chain couples TRBV6-6 to TRBJ1-1; TRBD1 matches at 7 bases. Per the germline V gene, CDR1 is MNHNY and CDR2 is SVGAGI (reference sequence). CDR3 length equals 13 residues. V lost 8 bases to trimming and J lost 3 bases; unmatched junction nucleotides: 6. For the CDR3, the DNA is TGTGCCAGCCGAGGGGGCGCAGACACTGAAGCTTTCTTT. This encodes CASRGGADTEAFF.

Concerning this clone: The identical CDR3 is also encoded by other nucleotide sequences in the sample. The chain is built from TRBV7-9 and TRBJ2-7, with D perhaps matching TRBD2 (5 bases). CDR3 length equals 12 residues. Germline lookup yields CDR1 SEHNR and CDR2 FQNEAQ (reference sequence). Trimming removed 5 bases from V and 3 bases from J, with 8 bases in between. The CDR3 bases are TGTGCCAGCAGCCCCCGGGACTACGAGCAGTACTTC. Translated, it gives CASSPRDYEQYF.

Details on this clone: At one boundary the junction diverges from the germline segment, which might be a read error. The chain recombines TRBV4-2 with TRBJ1-2; TRBD1 matches at 9 bases. The CDR3 runs 13 residues. Germline V gene sequence: CDR1 LGHNA, CDR2 YNFKEQ. Here the CDR3 reads CASSQEASGQGRF. The CDR3 bases are TGTGCCAGCAGCCAAGAGGCGAGTGGACAGGGGCGGTTC.

The V and J genes are TRBV30 and TRBJ1-5; 7 bases align to TRBD1. CDR1 and CDR2 from the germline V gene are GTSNPN and SVGIG (reference sequence). The CDR3 runs to 14 residues. J gave up 4 bases and V 2 bases, and 5 bases lay outside the gene matches. CDR3 DNA sequence: TGTGCCTGGAGTTTGGGACAGAGGAATCAGCCCCAGCATTTT. Amino acid sequence: CAWSLGQRNQPQHF. The whole variable domain, filled in from reference TRBV30 and TRBJ1-5, reads SQTIHQWPATLVQPVGSPLSLECTVEGTSNPNLYWYRQAAGRGLQLLFYSVGIGQISSEVPQNLSASRPQDRQFILSSKKLLLSDSGFYLCAWSLGQRNQPQHFGDGTRLSIL.

The chain is built from TRBV5-6 and TRBJ1-2; no firm D call. The CDR3 is 12 residues long. The V and J ends lost 4 bases and 8 bases respectively, with 12 bases between them. Germline-derived CDR1 and CDR2 are SGHDT and YYEEEE. The DNA of the CDR3 is TGTGCCAGCAGCACCGGCCGCCTCGGCTACACCTTC. Its protein is CASSTGRLGYTF.

A few counts support this clone. The chain uses TRBV12-5 and TRBJ1-1; D uncertain. V was shortened by 6 bases and J by 6 bases, with 8 bases between the two germline ends. Germline-derived CDR1 and CDR2 are LGHNT and FRNRAP. The CDR3 runs 11 residues. As DNA, the CDR3 is TGTGCTAGTGGCTACGGTTCTGAAGCTTTCTTT. Protein: CASGYGSEAFF.

This clone has just a few counts. V is TRBV7-2 and J is TRBJ1-1; a weak D match, TRBD1 (6 bases). Germline V CDR1 and CDR2: SGHTA, FQGNSA. V lost 5 bases and J lost 1, with 14 bases in between. The CDR3 runs 15 residues. The CDR3 DNA follows: TGTGCCAGCAGCGCCCGGAACAGGGAGAACACTGAAGCTTTCTTT. Translation gives CASSARNRENTEAFF.

J is TRBJ1-4 and V is TRBV4-2; D gene unclear. The CDR3 sequence is 15 residues long. Germline CDR1 reads LGHNA; CDR2 reads YNFKEQ. V gave up 4 bases and J gave up 0 bases, with 9 bases separating them. The CDR3 here is CASSRPQTTNEKLFF. The CDR3 DNA sequence: TGTGCCAGCAGCCGGCCCCAGACAACTAATGAAAAACTGTTTTTT.

This clone occurred a few times. The chain couples TRBV5-4 to TRBJ2-1; D gene uncertain. Between the trimmed V and J ends, which lost 3 bases and 0 bases, there was a span of 10 bases. Germline CDR1 reads SGHNT; CDR2 reads YYREEE (reference sequence). The CDR3 loop spans 15 amino acids. As DNA, the CDR3 is TGTGCCAGCAGCTCGCAGGAAAGCTCCTACAATGAGCAGTTCTTC. The encoded protein is CASSSQESSYNEQFF.